This is a list of T cell receptor beta chains from one sample in a study of blood T cell repertoires in COVID-19. Produced via immunoSEQ multiplex PCR; TCRdb's table is partial and in-frame only. The sample holds under 100,000 clones, 87% seen once. The sequenced sample consisted of peripheral blood. The receptors derive from a human donor in a cohort sampled during active COVID-19. Both conserved end residues are part of each CDR3. A D gene is named only where the DNA matches it firmly. Expanded clones are given a class, and other clones once, few, many or no size at all.

-	TRBV7-9	TRBJ1-3	-	TGTGCCAGCAGCTTATCCGGGACTGGAAACACCATATATTTT	CASSLSGTGNTIYF
-	TRBV7-8	TRBJ2-1	TRBD2	TGTGCCAGCAGCTTACACCCAGCGGGGGGGCCAGACAATGAGCAGTTCTTC	CASSLHPAGGPDNEQFF
-	TRBV20-1	TRBJ1-2	-	TGCAGTGCTAGAGAGGGGGCTAGCACCTTC	CSAREGASTF
few	TRBV7-9	TRBJ1-6	-	TGTGCCAGCAGCTTAGGACGACGGGATTCACCCCTCCACTTT	CASSLGRRDSPLHF
-	TRBV4-1	TRBJ1-2	-	TGCGCCAGCAGCCAGGCGACAGTTAACTATGGCTACACCTTC	CASSQATVNYGYTF
-	TRBV30	TRBJ2-5	-	TGTGCCTGGAGGGGATTAGCGAAGGAGACCCAGTACTTC	CAWRGLAKETQYF
-	TRBV6-6	TRBJ2-1	TRBD2	TGTGCCAGCAGCCCCGGGCAGCGGGGCTCCTACAATGAGCAGTTCTTC	CASSPGQRGSYNEQFF
-	TRBV6-1	TRBJ2-4	-	TGTGCCAGCAGTGAAGCGCTGACTCTAGCCAAAAACATTCAGTACTTC	CASSEALTLAKNIQYF
-	TRBV11-3	TRBJ2-5	TRBD1	TGTGCCAGCAGCTACCGGGACAGGGGGGTGGAGACCCAGTACTTC	CASSYRDRGVETQYF
-	TRBV6-1	TRBJ1-1	-	TGTGCCAGCAGTGAGGCGGGGACGAACACTGAAGCTTTCTTT	CASSEAGTNTEAFF
few	TRBV7-9	TRBJ1-2	-	TGTGCCAGCAGCTTAGCGGGGCCGCCGCGGACCTTC	CASSLAGPPRTF
once	TRBV2	TRBJ1-5	-	TGTGCCAGCAATTCACAGGGCGTGAGCAATCAGCCCCAGCATTTT	CASNSQGVSNQPQHF
-	TRBV4-1	TRBJ2-5	-	TGCGCCAGCAGCCAAACCGGGACATTCCAAGAGACCCAGTACTTC	CASSQTGTFQETQYF
few	TRBV3-1/TRBV3-2	TRBJ1-5	TRBD1	TGTGCCAGCAGCCAAACAGGGGATGCTCAGCCCCAGCATTTT	CASSQTGDAQPQHF
-	TRBV10-2	TRBJ2-7	-	TGCGCCAGCAGTGACGAGGGTTACGAGCAGTACTTC	CASSDEGYEQYF
-	TRBV4-2	TRBJ1-2	-	TGTGCCAGCAGCTCCCCTGTGGAGCAGAACTATGGCTACACCTTC	CASSSPVEQNYGYTF
few	TRBV12-3/TRBV12-4	TRBJ1-2	-	TGTGCCAGCAGTTTCGGGTGGCGCGGCTACACCTTC	CASSFGWRGYTF
-	TRBV14	TRBJ1-1	-	TGTGCCAGCAGCCAAACCCCAGGGCGGGGGAACACTGAAGCTTTCTTT	CASSQTPGRGNTEAFF
-	TRBV5-6	TRBJ1-4	-	TGTGCCAGCAGCCTAGACAGGTTTTCGGGAAAACTGTTTTTT	CASSLDRFSGKLFF
-	TRBV5-4	TRBJ1-5	TRBD1	TGTGCCAGCAGCCCGGGACAGAATGAGCCCCAGCATTTT	CASSPGQNEPQHF
few	TRBV25-1	TRBJ2-7	-	TGTGCCAGCAGCAGCGAGGGGGGGTCCTACGAGCAGTACTTC	CASSSEGGSYEQYF
-	TRBV9	TRBJ1-1	-	TGTGCCAGCAGCCACACAGGGCTGAACACTGAAGCTTTCTTT	CASSHTGLNTEAFF
-	TRBV6-5	TRBJ2-7	TRBD1	TGTGCCAGCAGGTCCGGGACAGGGGGAGGCGAGCAGTACTTC	CASRSGTGGGEQYF
-	TRBV4-3	TRBJ2-2	-	TGCGCCAGCAGCCATCTGGGCGTCGGGGAGCTGTTTTTT	CASSHLGVGELFF
-	TRBV30	TRBJ1-2	TRBD1	TGTGCCTGGAGTACGACGACAGGGACTAACTATGGCTACACCTTC	CAWSTTTGTNYGYTF
few	TRBV6-1	TRBJ1-5	-	TGTGCCAGCAGTGACAGGATGGATGAGCCCCAGCATTTT	CASSDRMDEPQHF
-	TRBV2	TRBJ2-1	-	TGTGCCAGCAGTGAAGAAATACAGATTATTAACAATGAGCAGTTCTTC	CASSEEIQIINNEQFF
-	TRBV6-5	TRBJ2-1	TRBD2	TGTGCCAGCAGTTATTCGACTAGCAACTACAATGAGCAGTTCTTC	CASSYSTSNYNEQFF
-	TRBV5-1	TRBJ1-1	TRBD1	TGCGCCAGCAGCTACACAGGGGACACTGAAGCTTTCTTT	CASSYTGDTEAFF
-	TRBV7-2	TRBJ1-2	TRBD1	TGTGCCACTTCGGACAGGAGGAACTATGGCTACACCTTC	CATSDRRNYGYTF
-	TRBV6-5	TRBJ1-6	TRBD1	TGTGCCAGCAGACAGGGGAGGTCCTATAATTCACCCCTCCACTTT	CASRQGRSYNSPLHF
-	TRBV5-8	TRBJ1-1	-	TGTGCCAGCCACCCTGGGGGGGAAGCTTTCTTT	CASHPGGEAFF
-	TRBV3-1/TRBV3-2	TRBJ2-2	TRBD1	TGTGCCAGCAGCCAGCCGGACAGGGTGAGCACCGGGGAGCTGTTTTTT	CASSQPDRVSTGELFF
-	TRBV11-3	TRBJ2-1	-	TGTGCCAGCAGCTTAGACGGGGCCGTGGAGGGACGGGCGCAGTTCTTC	CASSLDGAVEGRAQFF
-	TRBV5-4	TRBJ2-2	TRBD2	TGTGCCAGCAGCTCGGCAGCGGGGGGGCAGAACGGGGAGCTGTTTTTT	CASSSAAGGQNGELFF
-	TRBV20-1	TRBJ2-1	TRBD1	TGCAGTGCTAGTCACGGGACAGGGTCAAATGAGCAGTTCTTC	CSASHGTGSNEQFF
-	TRBV10-3	TRBJ1-3	TRBD1	TGTGCCATCAGGAAGACAGGGGGAGACGGAAACACCATATATTTT	CAIRKTGGDGNTIYF
-	TRBV4-1	TRBJ1-1	TRBD1	TGCGCCAGCAGCCACTCGGGACAGGGGGCCACTGAAGCTTTCTTT	CASSHSGQGATEAFF
-	TRBV5-4	TRBJ2-3	-	TGTGCCAGCAGCCTCTCCGGCACAGATACGCAGTATTTT	CASSLSGTDTQYF
-	TRBV11-2	TRBJ1-4	-	TGTGCCAGCAGCTTACGCGTTTCGACTAATGAAAAACTGTTTTTT	CASSLRVSTNEKLFF
-	TRBV5-1	TRBJ1-1	TRBD1	TGCGCCAGCAGCTTGGGCCCTCGCCAGGGGGGTGAAGCTTTCTTT	CASSLGPRQGGEAFF
-	TRBV12-3/TRBV12-4	TRBJ1-5	-	TGTGCCAGCAGTTTAGCGTCTAGTCAGCCCCAGCATTTT	CASSLASSQPQHF
-	TRBV28	TRBJ1-5	-	TGTGCCAGCAGTTTCTACCACTACAGCAATCAGCCCCAGCATTTT	CASSFYHYSNQPQHF
-	TRBV5-1	TRBJ2-6	-	TGCGCCAGCGGCTTAGAAGGGACACCGGACAGCTCTGGGGCCAACGTCCTGACTTTC	CASGLEGTPDSSGANVLTF
-	TRBV7-2	TRBJ2-1	-	TGTGCCAGCAAGGCACAGTTCAATGAGCAGTTCTTC	CASKAQFNEQFF
-	TRBV4-1	TRBJ1-4	-	TGCGCCAGCAGCCAAGAGGGGACTATGGGGGAAAAACTGTTTTTT	CASSQEGTMGEKLFF
-	TRBV12-3/TRBV12-4	TRBJ2-3	-	TGTGCCAGCAGAATAATTCCAGATACGCAGTATTTT	CASRIIPDTQYF
once	TRBV30	TRBJ1-1	TRBD1	TGTGCCTGGACTAGGGGGCGAACTATCTCGCTCGAGGGCACTGAAGCTTTCTTT	CAWTRGRTISLEGTEAFF
-	TRBV3-1/TRBV3-2	TRBJ2-7	-	TGTGCCAGCAGCGTTAACTCCTACGAGCAGTACTTC	CASSVNSYEQYF
-	TRBV14	TRBJ1-1	-	TGTGCCAGCAGCCAGGCCTTTCTAAACAGAAACACTGAAGCTTTCTTT	CASSQAFLNRNTEAFF
-	TRBV20-1	TRBJ1-2	-	TGCAGTGCTGACAGTCTCTATGGCTACACCTTC	CSADSLYGYTF
-	TRBV20-1	TRBJ2-1	TRBD2	TGCAGTGCTAGTCCTAGCGGGGGTACCTACAATGAGCAGTTCTTC	CSASPSGGTYNEQFF
-	TRBV5-4	TRBJ2-1	TRBD1	TGTGCCAGCAGCGTAAGCCACTCCGGGACAGGGAGGAATGAGCAGTTCTTC	CASSVSHSGTGRNEQFF
-	TRBV18	TRBJ1-2	-	TGTGCCAGCTCACCACCGGCAAGGGGGGGATATGGCTACACCTTC	CASSPPARGGYGYTF